This T cell receptor beta chain appears in the sequencing data of a study of blood T cell repertoires in COVID-19 (dated by TCRdb to 2020 to 2022). Notes on the research overall: The collaborator samples originated in the United States, Italy and Spain and spanned the acute and convalescent phases of COVID-19. Where HLA class I and class II types were available, the types were taken from metadata supplied by the sample provider, not from assay-based typing. Samples were obtained from the ongoing ImmuneRACE study (first 160 participants) and from approximately 1,200 subjects provided by 6 global collaborators. The sample metadata nearly always contained a de-identified subject ID, COVID-19 status, age in years and sex. The material from the prospective study consisted of cDNA or gDNA derived from T cells, B-cell-depleted T cells, or PBMCs. The repertoires were released in a freely available public database intended as a resource for research on the immune response to SARS-CoV-2. Deeply sampled blood TCRbeta repertoires from subjects exposed to, actively infected with, or recovered from COVID-19 were included in the dataset. Broad study findings and their caveats: Clinical and demographic metadata were provided uncurated, with the amount varying by source and participant.

Participants in the prospective study were enrolled through a virtual design, were aged 18 to 89 years, and lived in about two dozen United States geographic areas. In the prospective study, participants were assigned to cohorts based on the clinical history participants reported in a screening survey and a study questionnaire. For ImmuneRACE Cohort 3, a participant was defined as recovered based on two consecutive negative NP/OP PCR tests, clearance by a healthcare professional, or resolution of symptoms. In the prospective study, mobile phlebotomists collected whole blood, serum and a nasopharyngeal or oropharyngeal swab from each participant. Prospective study participants could optionally give additional blood draws and questionnaires over an approximately 2-month period. Before DNA extraction, blood samples from the prospective study were shipped at room temperature or frozen. The CDR3 spans 17 residues, from the cysteine through the phenylalanine. The read is trimmed to its CDR3 DNA, 51 bases read in frame from base 1. From V the trimming removes 2 bases and from J it removes 1 base, while the gene matches leave 3 bases of the junction unaccounted for. According to the germline V gene (reference sequence), CDR1 reads SEHNR and CDR2 reads FQNEAQ.

The immunoSEQ Assay, a bias-controlled multiplex PCR, was used to amplify TCRbeta CDR3 regions from genomic DNA. Processing in the source paper ran as follows. The number of nucleated cells in each sample was estimated by amplification of reference gene primers within the assay. Sequence reads were collapsed and filtered to measure the absolute abundance of every unique TCRbeta CDR3 rearrangement. For each sample, productive Simpson clonality was calculated as the square root of Simpson's diversity index across productive rearrangements. What TCRdb holds here is the immuneACCESS table cut down to in-frame rearrangements. Part of the clones is not present; checked against another copy, under half of the missing clones reflect an unresolved V gene, and the others are unexplained. V and J calls and clone size are given by that table; D and trimming were obtained from the DNA. A total of fewer than 350,000 clones appear in this sample, around 90% of them only once. The ten largest clones take up 5.2% of the sample.

This clone showed up just once. Which antigen it targets is not known. Per-base quality was not reported, and no clone a single base away is much larger than it. The source of this sequence is a man between 60 and 75 years old who had recovered from COVID-19. What was sequenced was PBMCs or T cells enriched from blood (not recorded which). This receptor chain uses TRBV7-9 and TRBJ2-1, and TRBD2 matches 12 of the central bases. For the CDR3, the sequence is CASSLLLAGGSYNEQFF. The nucleotide sequence is given as TGTGCCAGCAGCTTATTACTAGCGGGAGGTTCCTACAATGAGCAGTTCTTC.